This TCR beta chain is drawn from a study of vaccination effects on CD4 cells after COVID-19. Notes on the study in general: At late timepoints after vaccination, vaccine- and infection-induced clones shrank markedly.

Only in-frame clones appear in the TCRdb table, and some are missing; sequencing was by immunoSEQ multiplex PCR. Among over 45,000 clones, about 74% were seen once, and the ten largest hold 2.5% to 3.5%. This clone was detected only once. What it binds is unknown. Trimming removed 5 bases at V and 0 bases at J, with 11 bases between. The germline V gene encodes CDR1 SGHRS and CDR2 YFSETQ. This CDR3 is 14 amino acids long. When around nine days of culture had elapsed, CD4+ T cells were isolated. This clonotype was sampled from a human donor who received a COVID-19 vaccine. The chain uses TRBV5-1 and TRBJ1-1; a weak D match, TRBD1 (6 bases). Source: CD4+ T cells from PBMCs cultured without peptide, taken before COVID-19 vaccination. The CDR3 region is CASSPQGVNTEAFF. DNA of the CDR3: TGCGCCAGCAGTCCACAGGGAGTGAACACTGAAGCTTTCTTT.